A single sample is the source of the 2 T cell receptor beta chains below, sequenced in a study of blood T cells in healthy people across ages. PCR was performed a second time for about 6 to 11 cycles using a sample-barcoded 5' primer and a J-beta primer mix. One entry per CDR3 protein results from TCRdb running MiXCR on the 5' RACE reads. The table includes 780,000 or so distinct CDR3 sequences, roughly 50% detected once. Sequencing used blood. The receptors come from a man older than 75 in good health.

The chain employs TRBV5-1 and TRBJ2-1, with 9 bases matching TRBD1. Unmatched junction bases numbered 7, after V lost 4 bases and J lost 5 bases. Germline V gene data show CDR1 as SGHRS and CDR2 as YFSETQ. The CDR3 is 15 residues long. CDR3 amino acids: CASSDRDRVHNEQFF. DNA for the CDR3: TGCGCCAGCAGCGACCGGGACAGGGTACACAATGAGCAGTTCTTC.

V and J are TRBV2 and TRBJ2-5, with 7 bases matching TRBD1. Germline V CDR1 and CDR2: SNHLY, FYNNEI. This CDR3 spans 12 amino acids. Losses at the gene ends were 11 bases for V and 11 bases for J; bases not matched to a gene: 14. CDR3 in amino acids: CAATVGGNEQYF. The CDR3, as DNA: TGTGCCGCGACGGTAGGGGGCAATGAGCAGTACTTC.